Following are 7 T cell receptor beta chains from one sample sequenced in a study of CD8 T cells in Susac syndrome. Random hexamers were used to reverse transcribe an amount of about 0.5 to 1 ug RNA. Each CDR3 protein is one row after TCRdb ran MiXCR on the immunoSEQ multiplex PCR reads. Among around 100,000 distinct CDR3 sequences listed, around 96% were seen once. The sequenced sample consisted of CD8+ T cells from PBMCs. The receptors originated from a human donor with Susac syndrome.

The chain combines TRBV29-1 with TRBJ2-5; D may be TRBD1 (6 bases). CDR1 SQVTM and CDR2 ANQGSEA come from the germline V gene. This CDR3 region has 13 residues. The V and J ends lost 3 bases and 4 bases respectively, with 12 bases between them. The CDR3 here is CSVDQGRGETQYF. In nucleotides, the CDR3 is TGCAGCGTTGACCAGGGGCGAGGAGAGACCCAGTACTTC.

The sample holds one count of this clonotype. The V gene is TRBV5-1, the J gene TRBJ1-1; possibly TRBD1 for D (5 bases). CDR1 is SGHRS, CDR2 YFSETQ, per germline. Trimming took 4 bases from V and 5 from J, leaving 15 bases between them. This CDR3 region has 14 residues. The CDR3 loop is CASSEGPPATEAFF. The CDR3 nucleotides read TGCGCCAGCAGCGAGGGACCCCCGGCAACTGAAGCTTTCTTT.

The chain has TRBV9 and TRBJ2-5; the D is unclear. Trimming shortened V by 7 bases and J by 3 bases, and 10 bases separated the two germline ends. This CDR3 contains 12 residues. CDR1 and CDR2 from the germline V gene are SGDLS and YYNGEE. CDR3 nucleotides: TGTGCCAGCGGCGCAAGGGAAGAGACCCAGTACTTC. It codes for CASGAREETQYF.

The chain joins TRBV9 to TRBJ2-5; TRBD2 matches at 8 bases. V gave up 5 bases and J gave up 2 bases; unmatched junction bases: 14. Per germline, CDR1 SGDLS and CDR2 YYNGEE. This CDR3 contains 17 residues. The CDR3 reads CASRAGGVAGRQETQYF. CDR3 bases: TGTGCCAGCAGGGCGGGGGGAGTAGCGGGACGGCAAGAGACCCAGTACTTC.

V is TRBV27 and J is TRBJ2-3; weak D call: TRBD2 (5 bases). Trimming took 4 bases from V and 3 from J, leaving 8 bases between them. Germline V gene sequence: CDR1 MNHEY, CDR2 SMNVEV (reference sequence). The CDR3 is 13 residues long. The CDR3 is CASSWTATDTQYF. Written as DNA, the CDR3 is TGTGCCAGCAGTTGGACTGCAACAGATACGCAGTATTTT.

J is TRBJ2-7 and V is TRBV7-9; D ambiguous. Germline CDR1 reads SEHNR; CDR2 reads FQNEAQ (reference sequence). This CDR3 is 15 amino acids long. V was trimmed by 8 bases and J by 0 bases, leaving 17 bases between them. The DNA of the CDR3 is TGTGCCAGCGCCCCGGCTGGGCTGAGCTCCTACGAGCAGTACTTC. Translated: CASAPAGLSSYEQYF.

The V call is TRBV27, the J call TRBJ1-3, with D uncertain. The CDR3 is 13 amino acids. The germline gives CDR1 MNHEY, CDR2 SMNVEV (reference sequence). V lost 6 bases and J lost 0, with 6 bases in between. The CDR3 loop reads CASRDGSGNTIYF. CDR3 in DNA: TGTGCCAGCAGGGACGGCTCTGGAAACACCATATATTTT.